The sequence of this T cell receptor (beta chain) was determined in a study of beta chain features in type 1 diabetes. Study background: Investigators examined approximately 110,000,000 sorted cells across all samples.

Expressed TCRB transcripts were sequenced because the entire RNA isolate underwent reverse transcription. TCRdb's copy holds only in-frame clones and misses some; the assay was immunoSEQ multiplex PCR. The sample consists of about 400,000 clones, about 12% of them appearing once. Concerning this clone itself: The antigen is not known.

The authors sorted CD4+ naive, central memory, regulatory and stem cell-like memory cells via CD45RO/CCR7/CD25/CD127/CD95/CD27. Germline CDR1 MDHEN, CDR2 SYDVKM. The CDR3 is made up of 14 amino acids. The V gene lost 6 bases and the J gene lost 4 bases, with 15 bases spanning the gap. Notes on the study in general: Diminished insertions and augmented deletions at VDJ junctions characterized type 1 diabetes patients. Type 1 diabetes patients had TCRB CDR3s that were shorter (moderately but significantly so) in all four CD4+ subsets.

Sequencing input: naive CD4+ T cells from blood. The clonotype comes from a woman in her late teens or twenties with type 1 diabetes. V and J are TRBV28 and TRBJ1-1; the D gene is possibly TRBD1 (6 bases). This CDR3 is CASSATGRGTEAFF. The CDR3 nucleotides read TGTGCCAGCAGCGCGACAGGAAGAGGCACTGAAGCTTTCTTT.